A selection of T cell receptor beta chains follows, all from one sample in a study of shared clonotypes between healthy human individuals. Libraries were prepared by immunoSEQ multiplex PCR; TCRdb keeps only in-frame clonotypes and omits some of them. The sample includes about 1.1 million clones, approximately 80% of them seen just once. Sequencing input: memory CD4+ T cells from PBMCs. These receptors came from a man between 18 and 29 years old in good health. Some clones in this sample may be carry-over from other donors' samples. Each CDR3 is given with its conserved first and last residue. The D gene is left open where the match is weak. Expanded clones get a size class; other rows say once, few or many, or leave the size out.

j_gene: TRBJ2-7; v_gene: TRBV30; d_gene: .; abundance: .; CDR3aa: CAWSVQAGRSYEQYF; CDR3nt: TGTGCCTGGAGTGTACAGGCGGGTCGTTCTTACGAGCAGTACTTC
j_gene: TRBJ1-2; v_gene: TRBV2; d_gene: TRBD1; abundance: .; CDR3aa: CASTLGQQGGAGYTF; CDR3nt: TGTGCCAGCACCCTAGGCCAACAGGGGGGCGCGGGCTACACCTTC
j_gene: TRBJ1-1; v_gene: TRBV6-4; d_gene: .; abundance: .; CDR3aa: CASSEIRGTEAFF; CDR3nt: TGTGCCAGCAGTGAAATCAGGGGCACTGAAGCTTTCTTT
j_gene: TRBJ1-1; v_gene: TRBV11-2; d_gene: TRBD1; abundance: .; CDR3aa: CASSFQGAQTEAFF; CDR3nt: TGTGCCAGCAGCTTTCAGGGGGCGCAAACTGAAGCTTTCTTT
j_gene: TRBJ2-7; v_gene: TRBV5-1; d_gene: .; abundance: .; CDR3aa: CASSLTGGYEQYF; CDR3nt: TGCGCCAGCAGCCTCACGGGTGGCTACGAGCAGTACTTC
j_gene: TRBJ2-5; v_gene: TRBV9; d_gene: .; abundance: .; CDR3aa: CASSPGQFRETQYF; CDR3nt: TGTGCCAGCAGCCCTGGACAGTTCCGAGAGACCCAGTACTTC
j_gene: TRBJ2-6; v_gene: TRBV7-3; d_gene: .; abundance: .; CDR3aa: CASSLLAPKNSGANVLTF; CDR3nt: TGTGCCAGCAGCTTATTGGCTCCTAAGAACTCTGGGGCCAACGTCCTGACTTTC
j_gene: TRBJ1-5; v_gene: TRBV6-6; d_gene: .; abundance: .; CDR3aa: CASSLVELNQPQHF; CDR3nt: TGCGCCAGCAGCCTTGTGGAGCTCAATCAGCCCCAGCATTTT
j_gene: TRBJ1-5; v_gene: TRBV7-9; d_gene: .; abundance: .; CDR3aa: CASSAGTLGYGNQPQHF; CDR3nt: TGTGCCAGCAGCGCCGGGACGTTGGGGTATGGCAATCAGCCCCAGCATTTT
j_gene: TRBJ2-2; v_gene: TRBV7-6; d_gene: TRBD2; abundance: few; CDR3aa: CASSLGFSGLAAGELFF; CDR3nt: TGTGCCAGCAGCTTAGGTTTCTCGGGACTAGCAGCCGGGGAGCTGTTTTTT
j_gene: TRBJ2-5; v_gene: TRBV10-3; d_gene: TRBD2; abundance: .; CDR3aa: CAISLAGQETQYF; CDR3nt: TGTGCCATCAGTCTAGCGGGCCAAGAGACCCAGTACTTC
j_gene: TRBJ2-3; v_gene: TRBV6-4; d_gene: TRBD2; abundance: .; CDR3aa: CASSQVTSGSGSTQYF; CDR3nt: TGTGCCAGCAGTCAAGTGACTAGCGGGAGCGGCTCTACGCAGTATTTT
j_gene: TRBJ2-1; v_gene: TRBV27; d_gene: TRBD1; abundance: .; CDR3aa: CASSLSLGQGEGSSYNEQFF; CDR3nt: TGTGCCAGCAGTTTATCGCTAGGACAGGGGGAGGGAAGCTCCTACAATGAGCAGTTCTTC
j_gene: TRBJ1-2; v_gene: TRBV11-3; d_gene: .; abundance: .; CDR3aa: CASSQESYYGYTF; CDR3nt: TGTGCCAGCAGCCAAGAGAGCTACTATGGCTACACCTTC
j_gene: TRBJ2-7; v_gene: TRBV29-1; d_gene: .; abundance: .; CDR3aa: CSVAQGALYEQYF; CDR3nt: TGCAGCGTCGCACAGGGTGCCCTCTACGAGCAGTACTTC
j_gene: TRBJ1-1; v_gene: TRBV2; d_gene: .; abundance: .; CDR3aa: CASSEQGNTEAFF; CDR3nt: TGTGCCAGCAGTGAGCAGGGGAACACTGAAGCTTTCTTT
j_gene: TRBJ1-1; v_gene: TRBV27; d_gene: .; abundance: .; CDR3aa: CASSLVRTGEAFF; CDR3nt: TGTGCCAGCAGTTTAGTAAGGACGGGGGAAGCTTTCTTT
j_gene: TRBJ1-2; v_gene: TRBV29-1; d_gene: TRBD1; abundance: .; CDR3aa: CSVLRPDRKVLYGYTF; CDR3nt: TGCAGCGTCCTTCGCCCGGACAGGAAAGTATTATATGGCTACACCTTC
j_gene: TRBJ1-1; v_gene: TRBV15; d_gene: .; abundance: .; CDR3aa: CATSSLTVNTEAFF; CDR3nt: TGTGCCACCAGCAGCCTGACAGTGAACACTGAAGCTTTCTTT
j_gene: TRBJ2-7; v_gene: TRBV5-1; d_gene: .; abundance: .; CDR3aa: CASSWGSLSYEQYF; CDR3nt: TGCGCCAGCAGCTGGGGCAGCCTCTCCTACGAGCAGTACTTC
j_gene: TRBJ1-2; v_gene: TRBV6-1; d_gene: .; abundance: .; CDR3aa: CASSLRGPYGYTF; CDR3nt: TGTGCCAGCAGCCTTAGGGGACCCTATGGCTACACCTTC
j_gene: TRBJ1-4; v_gene: TRBV28; d_gene: TRBD1; abundance: .; CDR3aa: CASSPSGQGAANEKLFF; CDR3nt: TGTGCCAGCAGTCCCTCGGGACAGGGGGCCGCTAATGAAAAACTGTTTTTT
j_gene: TRBJ1-2; v_gene: TRBV1; d_gene: .; abundance: .; CDR3aa: CTSSQVPGTYGYTF; CDR3nt: TGCACCAGCAGCCAAGTGCCAGGGACCTATGGCTACACCTTC
j_gene: TRBJ2-2; v_gene: TRBV5-1; d_gene: .; abundance: .; CDR3aa: CASSSNAGSRNTGELFF; CDR3nt: TGCGCCAGCAGCTCCAACGCGGGGAGCAGGAACACCGGGGAGCTGTTTTTT
j_gene: TRBJ2-7; v_gene: TRBV5-4; d_gene: TRBD2; abundance: once; CDR3aa: CASSQAYGTRAVYEQYF; CDR3nt: TGTGCCAGCAGCCAAGCTTACGGGACTAGAGCGGTTTACGAGCAGTACTTC
j_gene: TRBJ1-5; v_gene: TRBV28; d_gene: .; abundance: .; CDR3aa: CASNRPGQPQHF; CDR3nt: TGTGCCAGCAATCGTCCCGGCCAGCCCCAGCATTTT
j_gene: TRBJ2-1; v_gene: TRBV5-6; d_gene: TRBD2; abundance: .; CDR3aa: CASSAGLDGYNEQFF; CDR3nt: TGTGCCAGCAGCGCGGGACTAGACGGCTACAATGAGCAGTTCTTC
j_gene: TRBJ1-3; v_gene: TRBV30; d_gene: .; abundance: .; CDR3aa: CAWSVQLSGNTIYF; CDR3nt: TGTGCCTGGAGTGTACAGCTCTCTGGAAACACCATATATTTT
j_gene: TRBJ2-1; v_gene: TRBV6-1; d_gene: .; abundance: .; CDR3aa: CASTRGPALYNEQFF; CDR3nt: TGTGCCAGCACCCGGGGACCAGCGCTCTACAATGAGCAGTTCTTC
j_gene: TRBJ2-1; v_gene: TRBV20-1; d_gene: .; abundance: .; CDR3aa: CSARDWSGEFF; CDR3nt: TGCAGTGCTAGAGATTGGAGTGGGGAGTTCTTC
j_gene: TRBJ1-1; v_gene: TRBV28; d_gene: TRBD1; abundance: .; CDR3aa: CASSAGQAPEAFF; CDR3nt: TGTGCCAGCAGTGCCGGACAGGCCCCTGAAGCTTTCTTT
j_gene: TRBJ2-3; v_gene: TRBV11-3; d_gene: TRBD1; abundance: .; CDR3aa: CASSPGQGAADTQYF; CDR3nt: TGTGCCAGCAGCCCGGGACAGGGGGCCGCAGATACGCAGTATTTT
j_gene: TRBJ2-2; v_gene: TRBV30; d_gene: .; abundance: few; CDR3aa: CAWSVLRTGELFF; CDR3nt: TGTGCCTGGAGTGTACTTAGGACCGGGGAGCTGTTTTTT
j_gene: TRBJ2-7; v_gene: TRBV7-9; d_gene: .; abundance: .; CDR3aa: CASSLGLVPYEQYF; CDR3nt: TGTGCCAGCAGCTTAGGACTAGTGCCCTACGAGCAGTACTTC
j_gene: TRBJ2-7; v_gene: TRBV28; d_gene: .; abundance: .; CDR3aa: CATRGWGSYEQYF; CDR3nt: TGTGCCACGCGCGGCTGGGGCTCCTACGAGCAGTACTTC
j_gene: TRBJ2-5; v_gene: TRBV6-5; d_gene: .; abundance: .; CDR3aa: CAVGLQETQYF; CDR3nt: TGTGCCGTTGGGCTCCAAGAGACCCAGTACTTC
j_gene: TRBJ2-7; v_gene: TRBV5-1; d_gene: .; abundance: .; CDR3aa: CASSYEGLGQYF; CDR3nt: TGCGCCAGCAGCTATGAGGGACTCGGGCAGTACTTC
j_gene: TRBJ2-7; v_gene: TRBV28; d_gene: .; abundance: .; CDR3aa: CASLGLLLYEQYF; CDR3nt: TGTGCCAGCTTGGGACTGTTACTTTACGAGCAGTACTTC
j_gene: TRBJ2-3; v_gene: TRBV9; d_gene: .; abundance: .; CDR3aa: CASSVGPGGTDTQYF; CDR3nt: TGTGCCAGCAGCGTAGGACCGGGAGGCACAGATACGCAGTATTTT
j_gene: TRBJ2-7; v_gene: TRBV2; d_gene: TRBD2; abundance: few; CDR3aa: CASRGGLALTYEQYF; CDR3nt: TGTGCCAGCAGGGGAGGACTAGCGTTGACCTACGAGCAGTACTTC
j_gene: TRBJ1-5; v_gene: TRBV2; d_gene: .; abundance: .; CDR3aa: CASSDRLSNQPQHF; CDR3nt: TGTGCCAGCAGTGACAGACTTAGCAATCAGCCCCAGCATTTT
j_gene: TRBJ1-1; v_gene: TRBV7-2; d_gene: .; abundance: .; CDR3aa: CASSLATNTEAFF; CDR3nt: TGTGCCAGCAGCTTAGCGACGAACACTGAAGCTTTCTTT
j_gene: TRBJ1-2; v_gene: TRBV5-4; d_gene: .; abundance: .; CDR3aa: CASSPKASRAYGYTF; CDR3nt: TGTGCCAGCAGCCCTAAAGCCTCTCGGGCCTATGGCTACACCTTC
j_gene: TRBJ1-1; v_gene: TRBV12-5; d_gene: TRBD1; abundance: once; CDR3aa: CASGRDSANTEAFF; CDR3nt: TGTGCTAGTGGCCGGGACAGTGCAAACACTGAAGCTTTCTTT
j_gene: TRBJ1-2; v_gene: TRBV9; d_gene: .; abundance: .; CDR3aa: CASTRDALRYGYTF; CDR3nt: TGTGCCAGCACCCGCGACGCTTTACGCTATGGCTACACCTTC
j_gene: TRBJ1-2; v_gene: TRBV28; d_gene: .; abundance: .; CDR3aa: CASRGTIGQMFYGYTF; CDR3nt: TGTGCCAGCAGGGGTACAATTGGACAGATGTTCTATGGCTACACCTTC
j_gene: TRBJ2-7; v_gene: TRBV7-3; d_gene: .; abundance: .; CDR3aa: CASSLRVSRDEQYF; CDR3nt: TGTGCCAGCAGCTTAAGGGTGTCCCGGGACGAGCAGTACTTC
j_gene: TRBJ1-1; v_gene: TRBV28; d_gene: .; abundance: .; CDR3aa: CASNPTLGKGVGNTEAFF; CDR3nt: TGTGCCAGCAATCCGACCTTGGGAAAAGGGGTTGGGAACACTGAAGCTTTCTTT
j_gene: TRBJ2-1; v_gene: TRBV5-1; d_gene: TRBD2; abundance: few; CDR3aa: CASSLGLAAPEQFF; CDR3nt: TGCGCCAGCAGCTTGGGACTAGCGGCCCCTGAGCAGTTCTTC
j_gene: TRBJ2-5; v_gene: TRBV7-9; d_gene: .; abundance: .; CDR3aa: CASSQLAQETQYF; CDR3nt: TGTGCCAGCAGCCAACTGGCCCAAGAGACCCAGTACTTC